The 2 T cell receptor beta chains below were found in one sample sequenced in a study of response to subunit inactivated influenza vaccine. TCRdb analysed the RT-PCR reads with MiXCR anew, one entry per CDR3 protein. The sample contains around 570,000 distinct CDR3 sequences, approximately 10% of which appear only once. The sample was also reused in another study, on T cells expressing NK-cell markers. From that report: As the method of synthesis, 5'RACE template switching with UMIs yielded TCR beta cDNA.

Sequenced material: PBMCs from blood, taken on the day of vaccination. These receptors all come from a man between 45 and 60 years old who received an inactivated influenza vaccine.

CDR3 coding DNA: TGCGCCAGCAGCCAAGATAGTAGACAGGGGTACAATGAGCAGTTCTTC. Its translation: CASSQDSRQGYNEQFF. The chain joins TRBV4-3 to TRBJ2-1, with 8 nucleotides matching TRBD1. Germline CDR1 and CDR2: LGHNA and YSLEER. The CDR3 extends over 16 amino acids. V was clipped by 0 bases and J by 4 bases; unmatched bases: 5.

Only a few counts were recorded for this clonotype. The chain recombines TRBV10-3 with TRBJ2-5, with 8 bases fitting TRBD2. The germline CDR1 and CDR2 sequences are ENHRY and SYGVKD. V lost 0 bases and J lost 2; bases outside the gene matches: 11. CDR3 length: 18 residues. In DNA, the CDR3 is TGTGCCATCAGTGAGTCCCGAAGTCCGGGAGGGGGGCAAGAGACCCAGTACTTC. It codes for CAISESRSPGGGQETQYF.